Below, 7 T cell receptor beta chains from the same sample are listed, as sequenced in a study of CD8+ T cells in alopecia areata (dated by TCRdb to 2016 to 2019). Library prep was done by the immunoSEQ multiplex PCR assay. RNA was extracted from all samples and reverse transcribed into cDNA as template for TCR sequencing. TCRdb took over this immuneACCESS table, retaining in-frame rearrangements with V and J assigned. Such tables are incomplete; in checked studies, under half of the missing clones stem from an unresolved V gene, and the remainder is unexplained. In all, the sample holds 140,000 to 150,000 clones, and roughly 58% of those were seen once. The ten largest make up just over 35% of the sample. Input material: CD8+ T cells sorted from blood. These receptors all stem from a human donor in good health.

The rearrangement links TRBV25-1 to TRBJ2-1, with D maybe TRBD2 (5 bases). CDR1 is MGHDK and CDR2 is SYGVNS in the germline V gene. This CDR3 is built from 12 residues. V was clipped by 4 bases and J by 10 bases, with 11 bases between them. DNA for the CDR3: TGTGCCAGCAGTGTTAGCTCGGGGGAGCAGTTCTTC. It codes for CASSVSSGEQFF.

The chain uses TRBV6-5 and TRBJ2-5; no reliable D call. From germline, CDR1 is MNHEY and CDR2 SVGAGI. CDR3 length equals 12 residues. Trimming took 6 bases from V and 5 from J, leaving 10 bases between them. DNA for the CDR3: TGTGCCAGCAGAACTACGAAGGAGACCCAGTACTTC. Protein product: CASRTTKETQYF.

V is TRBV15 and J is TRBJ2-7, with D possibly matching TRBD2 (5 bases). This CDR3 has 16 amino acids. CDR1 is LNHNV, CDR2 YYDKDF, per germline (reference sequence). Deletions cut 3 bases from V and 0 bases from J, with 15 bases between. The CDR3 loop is CATSSTLAFSSYEQYF. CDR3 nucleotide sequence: TGTGCCACCAGCAGTACCCTAGCCTTTAGCTCCTACGAGCAGTACTTC. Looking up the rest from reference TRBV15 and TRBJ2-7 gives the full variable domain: DAMVIQNPRYQVTQFGKPVTLSCSQTLNHNVMYWYQQKSSQAPKLLFHYYDKDFNNEADTPDNFQSRRPNTSFCFLDIRSPGLGDTAMYLCATSSTLAFSSYEQYFGPGTRLTVT.

The CDR3 protein is CASRTGPYEQYF. The CDR3 nucleotides read TGTGCCAGCAGGACAGGGCCCTACGAGCAGTACTTC. The chain links TRBV27 to TRBJ2-7, with TRBD1 matching over 7 bases. V shed 6 bases, J shed 2 bases, and the junction held 1 base outside the gene matches. CDR3 length: 12 amino acids. Germline V gene lookup returns CDR1 MNHEY and CDR2 SMNVEV (reference sequence).

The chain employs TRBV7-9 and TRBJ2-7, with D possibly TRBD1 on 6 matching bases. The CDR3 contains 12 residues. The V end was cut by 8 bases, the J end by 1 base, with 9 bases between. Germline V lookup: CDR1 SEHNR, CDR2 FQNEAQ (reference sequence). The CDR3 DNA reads TGTGCCAGCCGGGACACTTCCTACGAGCAGTACTTC. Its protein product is CASRDTSYEQYF.

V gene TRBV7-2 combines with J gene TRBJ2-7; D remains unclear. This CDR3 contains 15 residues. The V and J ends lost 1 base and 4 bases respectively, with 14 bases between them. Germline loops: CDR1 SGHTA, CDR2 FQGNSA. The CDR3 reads CASSLGDSSVYEQYF. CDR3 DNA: TGTGCCAGCAGCTTAGGCGACTCATCCGTTTACGAGCAGTACTTC.

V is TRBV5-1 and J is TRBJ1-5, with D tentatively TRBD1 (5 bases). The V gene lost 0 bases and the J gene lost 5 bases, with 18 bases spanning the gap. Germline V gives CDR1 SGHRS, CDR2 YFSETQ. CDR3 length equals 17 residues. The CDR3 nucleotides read TGCGCCAGCAGCTTGGGTGATTCAGGGATTGGGGATCAGCCCCAGCATTTT. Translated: CASSLGDSGIGDQPQHF.